This T cell receptor beta chain was observed in a study of shared clonotypes between healthy human individuals (dated by TCRdb to 2020 to 2022). Turning to the overall study: The cohort included a few men and a couple of women between 18 and 49 years of age. For each donor, three plates each were used for CD4 naive and CD4 memory, two plates were used for CD8 naive, and one plate was used for CD8 memory. To increase sequencing depth and limit assay-specific biases, different laboratories used diverse techniques to prepare libraries and sequence TCR repertoires. Each donor's leukapheresis produced roughly between roughly 0.85 and 10 billion PBMCs. Blood TCR repertoires of about 5 healthy adults were deeply sequenced to estimate repertoire size and the extent of clonotype sharing between individuals.

Healthy HIV-negative adults with no recently reported acute infections or vaccinations were included as donors. Every donor was a Caucasian adult residing in Nashville, Tennessee, USA. CD4+ T cells were enriched by magnetic negative selection; naive cells were then positively selected on CD45RA, and the negative fraction formed the memory subset. After blood collection by leukapheresis, PBMCs were isolated using Ficoll-Histopaque density gradient centrifugation and then cryopreserved in the vapor phase of liquid nitrogen. Analytical flow cytometry was used to check the purity and quantity of every magnetically sorted T cell population. From each sorted fraction, genomic DNA was isolated and quantified by UV absorbance on a Nanodrop 2000c. On the study overall, not on this receptor specifically: Larger estimated clonotype richness was generally found for naive subsets than for memory subsets. The genetic and exposure-history diversity represented was limited by the small number of donors. Around 5.4% of naive CD4, 3.5% of naive CD8, around 2.3% of memory CD4, and about 0.4% of memory CD8 clonotypes were shared across several donors. Compared with non-shared clonotypes, clonotypes shared by all four sorted-subset donors had higher generation probabilities. Even with the large sequencing depth, rarefaction of the sorted-subset datasets indicated that sequencing was incomplete. Only blood was sampled, and tissue TCR repertoires likely differ from those in blood. Based on pairwise subsampling, the degree of clonotype sharing among donors was expected to be affected by sequencing depth.

Using the deep immunoSEQ assay, multiplex PCR amplified TCR CDR3 regions from genomic DNA. Genomic DNA extracted from each cell subset was distributed evenly over all wells of several immunoSEQ 96-well plates, and each plate served as one replicate. For sorted subsets, around 0.2 ug genomic DNA, equal to 30,000 to 35,000 T cell genomes, was loaded into each replicate PCR. Purified libraries were measured with a Qubit 3.0 fluorometer, size-checked on a Bioanalyzer 2100, and measured again with the KAPA Library Quantification kit. A separate single-read 150-cycle Illumina NextSeq 550 flow cell was used to sequence each immunoSEQ 96-well plate. The authors' analysis ran thus. Because the immunoSEQ output held only junctional sequences and lacked quality scores, the filtering could not match the filtering applied to full-length reads. To assign V/J genes and CDR3, sequences were annotated using PyIR, a Python wrapper for IgBLAST v1.9, with IMGT germline references. Any read was removed if the V/J assignment was weak (E-value above 1e-6), the CDR3 was missing, or the read contained stop codons, out-of-frame junctions, or ambiguous translated residues. V3J clonotypes were defined as sequences sharing an identical inferred V gene, J gene, and CDR3 amino acid sequence. Percentage overlap between repertoires was computed as shared unique clonotypes divided by the size of the smaller repertoire. Repertoire richness was assessed with RTK rarefaction, the Chao1 estimator, and Recon v2.1 estimates of unobserved clonotypes. OLGA was used to compute generation probabilities for all TCRbeta clonotypes that the gDNA method yielded from a handful of donors. The clones in this table, taken by TCRdb from immuneACCESS, are in-frame only. Not every clone is retained; where verified, under half of the shortfall comes from an unresolved V gene, and the cause of the rest is unknown. V, J and clone size reflect that table, while D and trimming were determined from the DNA. This sample lists some 2 million clones; 90% to 95% were detected once. Around 0.13% of the sample goes to the ten largest clones.

Trimming takes 3 bases from V and 4 bases from J, and the germline ends sit 15 bases apart. In the germline V gene, CDR1 corresponds to SGHVS and CDR2 to FQNEAQ. Spanning cysteine to phenylalanine, the CDR3 consists of 15 amino acids. Only the CDR3 DNA is retained, 45 bases long and in frame from the first base. As regards this clone: Its antigen remains undetermined. Base qualities are not provided; no much larger clone lies one nucleotide away.

Here the chain combines TRBV7-8 and TRBJ1-2, with a tentative D gene TRBD1 over 6 matching bases. The sequence derives from a young man in good health. Sample: naive CD4+ T cells sorted from blood. The intended sense of this specimen's cell subset or site label: CD45RA+ positively selected. CDR3 sequence: CASSLDSLPGYGYTF. The DNA is TGTGCCAGCAGCTTGGACAGCCTCCCTGGCTATGGCTACACCTTC.